The next 9 T cell receptor beta chains were all read from a single sample in a study of T-cell memory formation after mild COVID-19. TCRdb recomputed calls from the 5' RACE reads with MiXCR, one row per CDR3 protein. Of roughly 200,000 distinct CDR3 sequences listed, 15% to 20% were seen once; the top ten hold about 2.4%. The sequencing sample was made of PBMCs or a T cell subset sorted from them (not recorded which). The receptors derive from an adult woman who had mild COVID-19 (a few samples of this study predate the infection). Cell type and time point are not known.

The V call is TRBV12-3 or TRBV12-4, the J call TRBJ2-1, with D perhaps TRBD2 (6 bases). The CDR3 consists of 14 residues. Deletions cut 3 bases from V and 9 bases from J, with 15 bases between. The CDR3 DNA is TGTGCCAGCAGTTTTAATCGCGGGATAGGTGAGCAGTTCTTC. This gives the protein CASSFNRGIGEQFF.

This clonotype turned up a few times. The rearrangement joins TRBV6-5 to TRBJ2-1; D not certain. CDR3 length: 16 amino acids. Trimming shortened V by 4 bases and J by 1 base, and 14 bases separated the two germline ends. Germline CDR1 MNHEY, CDR2 SVGAGI. In nucleotides, the CDR3 is TGTGCCAGCAGTTCCGGAGCGAGAACTTCCTACAATGAGCAGTTCTTC. Its translation: CASSSGARTSYNEQFF.

The genes are TRBV12-3 or TRBV12-4 and TRBJ2-3; no clear D gene. The CDR3 consists of 11 residues. The germline V and J ends were trimmed by 11 bases and 5 bases, with 11 bases remaining between them. The CDR3: CACGLRDTQYF. CDR3 sequence (DNA): TGTGCCTGTGGGCTAAGAGATACGCAGTATTTT.

The rearrangement joins TRBV24-1 to TRBJ2-2; TRBD1 matches at 9 bases. CDR1 and CDR2 (germline): KGHDR, SFDVKD. The CDR3 sequence is 16 residues long. Losses at the gene ends were 3 bases for V and 5 bases for J; bases not matched to a gene: 6. In nucleotides, the CDR3 is TGTGCCACCAGTGATCCGACGACAGGGGGTACCGGGGAGCTGTTTTTT. It yields the protein CATSDPTTGGTGELFF.

The sample holds a few counts of this clonotype. The rearrangement uses TRBV7-9 and TRBJ2-1, with D perhaps being TRBD1 or TRBD2 (5 bases each). The germline V and J ends were trimmed by 1 base and 6 bases, with 10 bases remaining between them. Germline-derived CDR1 and CDR2 are SEHNR and FQNEAQ (reference sequence). This CDR3 is 14 amino acids long. The CDR3 DNA sequence: TGTGCCAGCAGCTTAGTGGGACCAGTCAATGAGCAGTTCTTC. As protein: CASSLVGPVNEQFF.

The chain is built from TRBV7-6 and TRBJ2-3, with 7 bases matching TRBD2. The germline gives CDR1 SGHVS, CDR2 FNYEAQ. V shed 4 bases and J 3 bases; nucleotides not matched to a gene: 7. The CDR3 is 15 residues long. CDR3 nucleotides: TGTGCCAGCAGCTCCCCAGCCGGGGGGACAGATACGCAGTATTTT. Translating gives CASSSPAGGTDTQYF.

This clonotype turned up a few times. The chain combines TRBV4-3 with TRBJ2-4; TRBD1 might be the D (7 bases). Germline-derived CDR1 and CDR2 are LGHNA and YSLEER. The CDR3 extends over 14 amino acids. With 4 bases removed from V and 8 bases from J, the gap between germline ends came to 15 bases. The CDR3 DNA reads as TGCGCCAGCAGCCGGACGGGCGGGACAGACATTCAGTACTTC. Translation: CASSRTGGTDIQYF.

This clonotype was counted a few times. The CDR3 DNA is TGCGCCAGCAGCATCGACAGTAACACTGAAGCTTTCTTT. This codes for CASSIDSNTEAFF. V is TRBV5-1 and J is TRBJ1-1; weak D call: TRBD1 (5 bases). This CDR3 is built from 13 residues. Germline V gene sequence: CDR1 SGHRS, CDR2 YFSETQ. Trimming removed 4 bases at V and 2 bases at J, with 9 bases between.

This clonotype was counted a single time. J is TRBJ1-6 and V is TRBV4-3, with D maybe TRBD1 (5 bases). V was pared by 4 bases and J by 1 base, with 14 bases between. CDR1 LGHNA and CDR2 YSLEER come from the germline V gene. The CDR3 covers 17 residues. For the CDR3, the DNA is TGCGCCAGCAGCCCAGGTGGGGGAAAGTCCTATAATTCACCCCTCCACTTT. It encodes CASSPGGGKSYNSPLHF.